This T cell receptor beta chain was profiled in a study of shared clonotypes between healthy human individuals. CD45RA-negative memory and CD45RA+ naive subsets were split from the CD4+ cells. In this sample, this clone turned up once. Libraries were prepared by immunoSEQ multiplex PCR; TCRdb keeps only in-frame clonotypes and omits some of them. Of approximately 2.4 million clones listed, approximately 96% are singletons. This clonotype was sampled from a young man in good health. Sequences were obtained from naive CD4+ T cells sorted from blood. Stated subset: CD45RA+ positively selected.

The CDR3: CASSLSIGVGTYEQYF. Here the CDR3 DNA reads TGTGCCAGCAGCTTAAGTATCGGGGTGGGGACCTACGAGCAGTACTTC. The chain has TRBV11-2 and TRBJ2-7, with a weak D call TRBD2 (5 bases). The V and J ends lost 2 bases and 2 bases respectively, with 16 bases between them. This CDR3 is 16 amino acids long. Germline assignment: CDR1 SGHAT and CDR2 FQNNGV.